A single T cell receptor beta chain is shown here with its context. Regarding donors, all were healthy bone marrow donors. This CDR3 spans 15 amino acids. The V and J ends lost 0 bases and 5 bases respectively, with 15 bases between them. Germline V gene lookup returns CDR1 SGDLS and CDR2 YYNGEE. Primers: 60 Vbeta forward and 13 Jbeta reverse. Clones were sequenced by immunoSEQ multiplex PCR, and TCRdb holds only the in-frame ones, with some missing. The sample consists of about 140,000 clones, around 78% of them appearing once. This specimen comes from a study of cytomegalovirus exposure and HLA in healthy donors.

What was sequenced was PBMCs. This clonotype originated in a male donor in good health and CMV-seronegative. The chain couples TRBV9 to TRBJ2-7; tentative D call: TRBD2 (7 bases). CDR3 bases: TGTGCCAGCAGCGTAGTAGGGGGGGGGTTCGACGAGCAGTACTTC. Its protein product is CASSVVGGGFDEQYF.